What follows are 9 T cell receptor beta chains derived from one specimen sequenced in a study of regulatory T cells in long-lasting Graves disease. Arm-PCR with iRepertoire HTBI primers amplified the CDR3 regions for these TCR beta libraries. TCRdb called the multiplex PCR reads again in MiXCR, with one record for every CDR3 protein. The table has fewer than 350,000 distinct CDR3 sequences, about 18% seen once. Time point here: newly diagnosed GD, antithyroid drugs for less than 3 months. From PBMCs, RNA was extracted and then used to make the TCR library. Sample: peripheral blood mononuclear cells (PBMCs), taken at new diagnosis, from a patient treated with antithyroid drugs. Receptors were obtained from a female donor with Graves disease.

This clonotype appeared many times. V and J are TRBV5-1 and TRBJ1-1; 8 nucleotides agree with TRBD1. Germline CDR1 SGHRS, CDR2 YFSETQ. Trimming took 4 bases from V and 5 from J; bases not matched to a gene: 10. CDR3 length: 15 residues. The CDR3 here is CASSGTQGASTEAFF. CDR3 DNA: TGCGCCAGCAGCGGAACGCAGGGGGCTTCGACTGAAGCTTTCTTT. The full variable domain, in which reference TRBV5-1 and TRBJ1-1 provide the parts outside the CDR3, is KAGVTQTPRYLIKTRGQQVTLSCSPISGHRSVSWYQQTPGQGLQFLFEYFSETQRNKGNFPGRFSGRQFSNSRSEMNVSTLELGDSALYLCASSGTQGASTEAFFGQGTRLTVV.

At least ten counts were recorded for this clonotype. The chain has TRBV12-5 and TRBJ2-3; perhaps D is TRBD1 or TRBD2 (5 bases each). Looked up from germline, CDR1 is LGHNT and CDR2 is FRNRAP. The CDR3 length is 16 residues. With 7 bases removed from V and 11 bases from J, the gap between germline ends came to 28 bases. The CDR3 is CASADHGAFQYRKQYF. The CDR3 DNA reads as TGTGCTAGTGCCGACCACGGGGCCTTTCAGTACAGGAAGCAGTATTTT.

This clonotype was counted ten times or more. The rearrangement links TRBV7-9 to TRBJ2-1; D not resolved. Germline V CDR1 and CDR2: SEHNR, FQNEAQ (reference sequence). With 5 bases removed from V and 5 bases from J, the gap between germline ends came to 25 bases. CDR3 length equals 18 residues. The CDR3 loop reads CASSRQGNSESPHNEQFF. CDR3 nucleotides: TGTGCCAGCAGCCGCCAAGGCAATAGTGAGAGCCCCCACAATGAGCAGTTCTTC.

This clonotype appeared many times. The CDR3 reads CASSVVGDTYGYTF. Written as DNA, the CDR3 is TGTGCCAGCAGCGTAGTGGGGGATACCTATGGCTACACCTTC. The chain couples TRBV9 to TRBJ1-2, with a possible D match to TRBD1 (5 bases). The CDR3 covers 14 residues. Per germline, CDR1 SGDLS and CDR2 YYNGEE. Trimming took 0 bases from V and 4 from J, leaving 10 bases between them.

This chain connects TRBV12-3 or TRBV12-4 to TRBJ2-3; 13 bases fit TRBD2. The trim removed 2 bases at V and 1 base at J, leaving 9 bases unmatched. The CDR3 contains 19 residues. CDR3 coding DNA: TGTGCCAGCAGTTTACCGGGAACTAGCGGGGGGGGTGGCACAGATACGCAGTATTTT. Encoded protein: CASSLPGTSGGGGTDTQYF.

This clonotype was observed a few times. It may be a read error: a sequence one base away is much more abundant. The rearrangement joins TRBV7-9 to TRBJ2-7, with D unclear. There are 13 residues in the CDR3. CDR1 and CDR2 from the germline V gene are SEHNR and FQNEAQ (reference sequence). Written as DNA, the CDR3 is TGTGCCGGCAGCTTCGTTTCGGGCTACGAGCAGTACTTC. Translation: CAGSFVSGYEQYF.

This clonotype was recorded many times. V gene TRBV11-2 combines with J gene TRBJ2-5; D not certain. The V and J ends lost 5 bases and 4 bases respectively, with 5 bases between them. The V gene's germline CDR1 is SGHAT and CDR2 FQNNGV. The CDR3 length is 11 residues. This CDR3 is CASSHGETQYF. The CDR3 bases are TGTGCCAGCAGCCACGGAGAGACCCAGTACTTC.

In this sample, this clonotype turned up a few times. The CDR3 is CASSSKTGTTRREQFF. CDR3 nucleotide sequence: TGTGCCAGTAGTTCTAAAACAGGGACTACCCGGCGGGAGCAGTTCTTC. The rearrangement uses TRBV19 and TRBJ2-1; TRBD2 is a possible D gene (7 bases). Germline V gene sequence: CDR1 LNHDA, CDR2 SQIVND (reference sequence). The CDR3 covers 16 residues. Trimming shortened V by 5 bases and J by 10 bases, and 24 bases separated the two germline ends.

The sample holds a few counts of this clonotype. The V and J genes are TRBV12-3 or TRBV12-4 and TRBJ2-7; D gene unclear. The CDR3 is made up of 13 amino acids. Deletions cut 6 bases from V and 1 base from J, with 10 bases between. The CDR3 DNA follows: TGTGCCAGCAGCCCCGAGGTTTCCTACGAGCAGTACTTC. Its protein product is CASSPEVSYEQYF.